Presented here are 9 T cell receptor beta chains from one specimen sequenced in a study of a mutant IDH1 vaccine in newly diagnosed glioma. Time point here: week 23, last vaccination. All doses held 300 ug of mutant IDH1 20-mer peptide, with topical imiquimod. Antigen specificity for these receptors is unknown. TCRdb's table, derived via immunoSEQ multiplex PCR, lists solely in-frame clones and lacks some. The table includes 82,000 or so clones, around 85% detected once. The material was PBMCs, obtained from a glioma patient whose treatment included an IDH1 peptide vaccine. All receptors derive from a man aged 30-40 years with glioma. Some clones in this sample may be carry-over from other donors' samples.

J is TRBJ1-2 and V is TRBV9, with a possible D match to TRBD1 (5 bases). Germline V gene sequence: CDR1 SGDLS, CDR2 YYNGEE. The CDR3 covers 15 residues. Trimming took 0 bases from V and 4 from J, leaving 13 bases between them. CDR3 DNA sequence: TGTGCCAGCAGCGTAGTCTCCGGGACCTCCTATGGCTACACCTTC. Amino acids: CASSVVSGTSYGYTF. Full variable domain (missing parts from reference TRBV9 and TRBJ1-2): DSGVTQTPKHLITATGQRVTLRCSPRSGDLSVYWYQQSLDQGLQFLIQYYNGEERAKGNILERFSAQQFPDLHSELNLSSLELGDSALYFCASSVVSGTSYGYTFGSGTRLTVV.

The chain combines TRBV28 with TRBJ1-2; 7 nucleotides line up with TRBD1. Germline CDR1 is MDHEN and CDR2 is SYDVKM. J was trimmed by 4 bases and V by 6 bases; bases with no gene match: 11. The CDR3 runs 15 residues. The CDR3 sequence: CASRPGQADLYGYTF. The DNA of the CDR3 is TGTGCCAGCAGACCCGGACAGGCAGACCTCTATGGCTACACCTTC.

This chain joins TRBV6-6 and TRBJ1-5; unclear D gene. CDR3 length: 12 residues. CDR1 MNHNY and CDR2 SVGAGI come from the germline V gene (reference sequence). Trimming left V 8 bases short and J 4 bases short, with 9 bases between. Here the CDR3 reads CASQDQNQPQHF. The DNA for the CDR3 is TGTGCCAGCCAGGATCAGAATCAGCCCCAGCATTTT.

V is TRBV27 and J is TRBJ2-2; 10 nucleotides line up with TRBD1. CDR3 length equals 18 residues. Germline V gene sequence: CDR1 MNHEY, CDR2 SMNVEV (reference sequence). V trimming: 5 bases; J trimming: 3 bases; junction bases outside the gene matches: 12. CDR3 DNA: TGTGCCAGCAGTCTGGGACAGGGGTTTAGTTCGTACACCGGGGAGCTGTTTTTT. Translating gives CASSLGQGFSSYTGELFF.

This rearrangement joins TRBV11-3 to TRBJ2-7; tentatively, D is TRBD1 (6 bases). The germline V gene has CDR1 SGHNT and CDR2 YENEEA. The ends were cut back, 2 bases at V and 3 bases at J, with 11 bases in the middle. This CDR3 region has 14 residues. DNA of the CDR3: TGTGCCAGCAGCTTAAAGGGGGAGTTCTACGAGCAGTACTTC. It encodes CASSLKGEFYEQYF.

J is TRBJ1-2 and V is TRBV6-1, with TRBD1 identical over 8 bases. Per the germline V gene, CDR1 is MNHNS and CDR2 is SASEGT. V shed 1 base, J shed 1 base, and the junction held 8 bases outside the gene matches. The CDR3 consists of 17 residues. CDR3 loop: CASSEVQGAVFNYGYTF. CDR3 coding DNA: TGTGCCAGCAGTGAAGTGCAGGGGGCGGTTTTTAACTATGGCTACACCTTC.

The rearrangement links TRBV27 to TRBJ2-7; 7 positions agree with TRBD1. The length of the CDR3 is 13 residues. J lost 7 bases, V lost 6 bases, and 9 bases had no gene match. CDR1 is MNHEY, CDR2 SMNVEV, per germline (reference sequence). DNA for the CDR3: TGTGCCAGCAGCCCAAGACAGGGTCTGGAGCAGTACTTC. Protein: CASSPRQGLEQYF.

The chain couples TRBV2 to TRBJ1-4, with 8 bases identical to TRBD1. The germline CDR1 and CDR2 sequences are SNHLY and FYNNEI. This CDR3 region has 15 residues. The V and J ends lost 9 bases and 3 bases, in that order; junction bases with no gene match: 9. CDR3 bases: TGTGCCAGTTACAGGGGGACGGTGCCTAATGAAAAACTGTTTTTT. Its protein product is CASYRGTVPNEKLFF.

The genes are TRBV29-1 and TRBJ2-3; D might be TRBD1 (6 bases). Germline values: CDR1 SQVTM, CDR2 ANQGSEA. Trimming took off 7 bases at V and 3 bases at J, with 20 bases between the two ends. The CDR3 totals 15 residues. This CDR3 reads CSAESRGRNTDTQYF. CDR3 sequence (DNA): TGCAGCGCCGAAAGCAGGGGCCGGAATACAGATACGCAGTATTTT.